The 30 T cell receptor beta chains presented below share a single source sample, sequenced in a study of blood T cell repertoires in COVID-19. Assay: immunoSEQ multiplex PCR; the TCRdb copy retains only in-frame clones and omits some. There are 300,000 to 500,000 clones in the sample; around 89% occur only once, and around 0.97% lies in the top ten. Specimen: PBMCs or T cells enriched from blood (not recorded which). The source is a woman in her thirties with acute COVID-19.

The CDR3 bases are TGTGCCAGCAGCCCCCGACGGGGGTACTATGGCTACACCTTC. As protein: CASSPRRGYYGYTF. The rearrangement uses TRBV14 and TRBJ1-2; D may be TRBD1 (5 bases). There are 14 residues in the CDR3. Trimming took off 4 bases at V and 3 bases at J, with 12 bases between the two ends. The germline V gene has CDR1 SGHDN and CDR2 FVKESK.

V usage is TRBV21-1 and J usage is TRBJ1-1; the listed D gene, TRBD1, was not tested against the DNA. TRBV21-1 is recorded as a pseudogene. The CDR3 runs to 14 residues. The CDR3 here is CASVYRGRDTEAFF. Here the CDR3 DNA reads TGTGCCAGCGTATACAGGGGACGGGACACTGAAGCTTTCTTT.

The genes are TRBV7-6 and TRBJ2-7; no reliable D call. V was trimmed by 2 bases and J by 3 bases, leaving 23 bases between them. Germline CDR1 SGHVS, CDR2 FNYEAQ. The CDR3 has 18 amino acids. In DNA, the CDR3 is TGTGCCAGCAGCTTAACTCCGGAGAGACCATCAACGCGCTACGAGCAGTACTTC. Translated: CASSLTPERPSTRYEQYF. The full variable domain, with the rest looked up from reference TRBV7-6 and TRBJ2-7, is GAGVSQSPRYKVTKRGQDVALRCDPISGHVSLYWYRQALGQGPEFLTYFNYEAQQDKSGLPNDRFSAERPEGSISTLTIQRTEQRDSAMYRCASSLTPERPSTRYEQYFGPGTRLTVT.

This clone was seen a few times. This chain uses TRBV7-6 with TRBJ1-4, with 7 bases that match TRBD1. V trimming: 1 base; J trimming: 8 bases; junction bases outside the gene matches: 7. CDR1 SGHVS and CDR2 FNYEAQ come from the germline V gene. This CDR3 region has 15 residues. CDR3 region: CASSLDHRGEEKLFF. The CDR3 DNA is TGTGCCAGCAGCTTAGATCACAGGGGAGAGGAAAAACTGTTTTTT.

This clone was counted only a few times. In DNA form, the CDR3 reads TGTGCCAGCAGCCAATCTATACAGTCGGAGCTGTTTTTT. It encodes CASSQSIQSELFF. This rearrangement joins TRBV14 to TRBJ2-2; D is unresolved. The CDR3 extends over 13 amino acids. From germline, CDR1 is SGHDN and CDR2 FVKESK. V was shortened by 2 bases and J by 10 bases, with 11 bases between the two germline ends.

This clone was found a few times. This chain connects TRBV24-1 to TRBJ2-6; 7 positions match TRBD1. CDR3 length equals 17 residues. The V gene end was trimmed by 1 base and the J gene end by 4 bases; junction bases not matched to a gene: 6. In germline, CDR1 is KGHDR, CDR2 SFDVKD. The CDR3 loop is CATSDFLTGAGANVLTF. The CDR3 DNA reads as TGTGCCACCAGTGATTTTTTAACAGGGGCCGGGGCCAACGTCCTGACTTTC.

The CDR3 protein is CASGSGGPYTGELFF. For the CDR3, the DNA is TGTGCTAGTGGTTCGGGGGGACCGTACACCGGGGAGCTGTTTTTT. The chain recombines TRBV12-5 with TRBJ2-2; 7 bases match TRBD2. The V segment lost 4 bases and the J segment 3 bases; nucleotides outside the gene matches: 5. The germline CDR1 and CDR2 sequences are LGHNT and FRNRAP. CDR3 length: 15 amino acids.

This clone was counted only a few times. The chain recombines TRBV19 with TRBJ2-7; TRBD1 agrees at 8 bases. The germline V gene encodes CDR1 LNHDA and CDR2 SQIVND (reference sequence). V shed 7 bases, J shed 2 bases, and the junction held 10 bases outside the gene matches. The CDR3 is 15 residues long. The CDR3 region is CASKPGQGLTYEQYF. The CDR3 bases are TGTGCCAGTAAACCAGGACAGGGTCTTACCTACGAGCAGTACTTC. Using reference TRBV19 and TRBJ2-7 for the parts outside the CDR3, the full variable domain is DGGITQSPKYLFRKEGQNVTLSCEQNLNHDAMYWYRQDPGQGLRLIYYSQIVNDFQKGDIAEGYSVSREKKESFPLTVTSAQKNPTAFYLCASKPGQGLTYEQYFGPGTRLTVT.

The chain uses TRBV27 and TRBJ2-7, with D perhaps TRBD1 (6 bases). The CDR3 runs 15 residues. Per the germline V gene, CDR1 is MNHEY and CDR2 is SMNVEV (reference sequence). Deletions cut 2 bases from V and 3 bases from J, with 14 bases between. The CDR3 DNA follows: TGTGCCAGCAGTTTACGGACAGCGCCATTCTACGAGCAGTACTTC. This gives the protein CASSLRTAPFYEQYF.

The V and J genes are TRBV5-6 and TRBJ2-7; D is unclear. The CDR3 contains 12 residues. Trimming took off 4 bases at V and 3 bases at J, with 8 bases between the two ends. The germline V gene has CDR1 SGHDT and CDR2 YYEEEE. This CDR3 is CASSLFNYEQYF. CDR3 nucleotides: TGTGCCAGCAGCCTCTTTAACTACGAGCAGTACTTC. Full variable domain (missing parts from reference TRBV5-6 and TRBJ2-7): DAGVTQSPTHLIKTRGQQVTLRCSPKSGHDTVSWYQQALGQGPQFIFQYYEEEERQRGNFPDRFSGHQFPNYSSELNVNALLLGDSALYLCASSLFNYEQYFGPGTRLTVT.

The rearrangement uses TRBV7-7 and TRBJ1-1, with TRBD1 matching 8 bases. Germline CDR1 SSHAT, CDR2 FNYEAQ (reference sequence). This CDR3 spans 15 amino acids. With 4 bases clipped from V and 3 bases from J, the junction kept 7 bases outside the gene matches. The CDR3 region is CASSSRGRGDTEAFF. The CDR3 bases are TGTGCCAGCAGCTCCAGGGGGCGTGGGGACACTGAAGCTTTCTTT.

The chain combines TRBV7-9 with TRBJ2-5; no firm D call. Germline V gene sequence: CDR1 SEHNR, CDR2 FQNEAQ (reference sequence). The ends were cut back, 1 base at V and 5 bases at J, with 14 bases in the middle. The length of the CDR3 is 15 residues. For the CDR3, the DNA is TGTGCCAGCAGCTTAGGGCCATCCCGCATGGAGACCCAGTACTTC. Translated, it gives CASSLGPSRMETQYF.

The chain employs TRBV19 and TRBJ1-1, with D hard to call. V lost 2 bases, J lost 0 bases, and 13 bases lay in between. The CDR3 sequence is 16 residues long. The V gene's germline CDR1 is LNHDA and CDR2 SQIVND (reference sequence). The DNA for the CDR3 is TGTGCCAGTAGTATACGCTCCGGCGGCTTGAACACTGAAGCTTTCTTT. It specifies CASSIRSGGLNTEAFF. The entire variable domain, with the rest obtained from reference TRBV19 and TRBJ1-1, is as follows: DGGITQSPKYLFRKEGQNVTLSCEQNLNHDAMYWYRQDPGQGLRLIYYSQIVNDFQKGDIAEGYSVSREKKESFPLTVTSAQKNPTAFYLCASSIRSGGLNTEAFFGQGTRLTVV.

This clone was observed a handful of times. The V call is TRBV9, the J call TRBJ2-1; D possibly corresponds to TRBD2 (6 bases). Per the germline V gene, CDR1 is SGDLS and CDR2 is YYNGEE. The V end was cut by 4 bases, the J end by 0 bases, with 20 bases between. The CDR3 is made up of 18 amino acids. CDR3 nucleotides: TGTGCCAGCAGCCCCAAATCCTCCGGGGGAAGCTCCTACAATGAGCAGTTCTTC. This gives the protein CASSPKSSGGSSYNEQFF.

The chain is built from TRBV5-1 and TRBJ1-1; 12 nucleotides line up with TRBD1. From germline, CDR1 is SGHRS and CDR2 YFSETQ. The CDR3 runs 15 residues. Trimming removed 4 bases from V and 1 base from J; junction bases left unmatched: 2. In nucleotides, the CDR3 is TGCGCCAGCAGCAGGGACAGGGGGCAGAACACTGAAGCTTTCTTT. It encodes CASSRDRGQNTEAFF.

V and J are TRBV5-1 and TRBJ2-1; 10 bases map to TRBD2. The germline CDR1 and CDR2 sequences are SGHRS and YFSETQ. The junction had 4 bases not matched to a gene; V was cut back by 5 bases and J by 5 bases. CDR3 length: 14 amino acids. CDR3 coding DNA: TGCGCCAGCAGTTCTAGCGGGGGCCACAATGAGCAGTTCTTC. It encodes CASSSSGGHNEQFF.

The V call is TRBV29-1, the J call TRBJ1-1; unclear D gene. Germline lookup yields CDR1 SQVTM and CDR2 ANQGSEA. The CDR3 runs 12 residues. V lost 8 bases and J 0 bases, leaving 10 bases between the germline ends. The CDR3 coding sequence is TGCAGCATATGGCCCATGAACACTGAAGCTTTCTTT. Encoded protein: CSIWPMNTEAFF.

The J gene is TRBJ1-4, the V gene TRBV2; no reliable D call. The CDR3 runs to 13 residues. The germline V gene has CDR1 SNHLY and CDR2 FYNNEI. Between the trimmed V and J ends, which lost 4 bases and 5 bases, there was a span of 8 bases. This CDR3 is CASSVARNEKLFF. The DNA for the CDR3 is TGTGCCAGCAGTGTCGCGCGCAATGAAAAACTGTTTTTT.

The CDR3 DNA follows: TGTGCCAGCAGCCAAGAGTGGGCCCCCGGAAATGAGCAGTTCTTC. This sequence encodes CASSQEWAPGNEQFF. The chain is built from TRBV4-2 and TRBJ2-1, with D uncertain. CDR1 and CDR2 (germline): LGHNA, YNFKEQ. The CDR3 length is 15 residues. V was shortened by 0 bases and J by 7 bases, with 13 bases between the two germline ends.

This clone was seen more than once but under ten times. For the CDR3, the DNA is TGCGCCAGCAGTGAAGTCCTAGCGGGGTACAATGAGCAGTTCTTC. Amino acids: CASSEVLAGYNEQFF. This chain links TRBV10-2 with TRBJ2-1; TRBD2 matches 9 bases. CDR1 and CDR2 (germline): WSHSY, SAAADI. With 3 bases clipped from V and 4 bases from J, the junction kept 4 bases outside the gene matches. The CDR3 is 15 residues long.

The J gene is TRBJ1-5, the V gene TRBV4-1; unclear D gene. The germline gives CDR1 MGHRA, CDR2 YSYEKL. V shed 2 bases and J shed 0 bases, with 11 bases lying between them. The CDR3 is 16 amino acids. The CDR3 DNA sequence: TGCGCCAGCAGCCAACGAGGAGGAAGTAGCAATCAGCCCCAGCATTTT. Translating gives CASSQRGGSSNQPQHF.

The rearrangement joins TRBV11-2 to TRBJ2-1, with D tentatively TRBD1 (6 bases). The germline V gene has CDR1 SGHAT and CDR2 FQNNGV. There are 14 residues in the CDR3. V was shortened by 3 bases and J by 7 bases, with 13 bases between the two germline ends. The CDR3 DNA follows: TGTGCCAGCAGCTTCGGGACACTGGGAAATGAGCAGTTCTTC. Its translation is CASSFGTLGNEQFF.

Written as DNA, the CDR3 is TGTGCCAGCAGCTTGGTTTCGGTCAATAATTCACCCCTCCACTTT. Translation: CASSLVSVNNSPLHF. The V and J genes are TRBV5-6 and TRBJ1-6, with D uncertain. CDR1 is SGHDT and CDR2 is YYEEEE in the germline V gene. The CDR3 is 15 amino acids. The V gene lost 0 bases and the J gene lost 5 bases, with 9 bases spanning the gap.

The CDR3 DNA reads TGTGCCAGCAGCTTAGGTCCCCCAGGTCCGCCTAACTATGGCTACACCTTC. Translation gives CASSLGPPGPPNYGYTF. The rearrangement uses TRBV7-9 and TRBJ1-2; D uncertain. CDR1 is SEHNR, CDR2 FQNEAQ, per germline (reference sequence). The V and J ends lost 1 base and 0 bases respectively, with 15 bases between them. The CDR3 runs 17 residues. Using reference TRBV7-9 and TRBJ1-2 for the parts outside the CDR3, the full variable domain is DTGVSQNPRHKITKRGQNVTFRCDPISEHNRLYWYRQTLGQGPEFLTYFQNEAQLEKSRLLSDRFSAERPKGSFSTLEIQRTEQGDSAMYLCASSLGPPGPPNYGYTFGSGTRLTVV.

The chain combines TRBV24-1 with TRBJ1-2, with TRBD1 matching over 8 bases. The CDR3 contains 15 residues. J gave up 2 bases and V 1 base, and 2 bases lay outside the gene matches. Germline V gene lookup returns CDR1 KGHDR and CDR2 SFDVKD. The CDR3 DNA reads TGTGCCACCAGTGATTTACCAGGGGGCAACTATGGCTACACCTTC. As protein: CATSDLPGGNYGYTF.

J is TRBJ2-7 and V is TRBV11-2, with a possible D match to TRBD2 (6 bases). The V end was cut by 0 bases, the J end by 0 bases, with 12 bases between. The CDR3 is 16 residues long. Looked up from germline, CDR1 is SGHAT and CDR2 is FQNNGV. Written as DNA, the CDR3 is TGTGCCAGCAGCTTAGATCGGTTCGGGAGCTCCTACGAGCAGTACTTC. Amino acid sequence: CASSLDRFGSSYEQYF.

This clone appeared once. This rearrangement joins TRBV6-2 or TRBV6-3 to TRBJ2-5; 9 nucleotides match TRBD1. The length of the CDR3 is 15 residues. The V and J ends lost 2 bases and 2 bases, in that order; junction bases with no gene match: 3. Germline V gives CDR1 MNHEY, CDR2 SVGEGT. In DNA, the CDR3 is TGTGCCAGCAGTTACCCGGGACAGGGTCAAGAGACCCAGTACTTC. Translated, it gives CASSYPGQGQETQYF.

V and J are TRBV6-5 and TRBJ2-7, with 8 bases identical to TRBD1. V was pared by 5 bases and J by 0 bases, with 6 bases of the junction left unmatched. Germline loops: CDR1 MNHEY, CDR2 SVGAGI. This CDR3 is 15 amino acids long. CDR3 coding DNA: TGTGCCAGCAGTAAGTCCGGGACAGGCTCCTACGAGCAGTACTTC. This encodes CASSKSGTGSYEQYF.

This chain connects TRBV7-6 to TRBJ2-3; D is unclear. Trimming shortened V by 5 bases and J by 1 base, and 10 bases separated the two germline ends. This CDR3 has 14 residues. From germline, CDR1 is SGHVS and CDR2 FNYEAQ. This CDR3 is CASSTRLGTDTQYF. CDR3 nucleotides: TGTGCCAGCAGCACCCGGTTAGGCACAGATACGCAGTATTTT.

The rearrangement joins TRBV4-1 to TRBJ1-4; perhaps TRBD1 as D (5 bases). Looked up from germline, CDR1 is MGHRA and CDR2 is YSYEKL. Between the trimmed V and J ends, which lost 2 bases and 10 bases, there was a span of 14 bases. The CDR3 is made up of 14 amino acids. The CDR3: CASSQSGTQGKLFF. The CDR3 DNA is TGCGCCAGCAGCCAATCCGGCACTCAGGGAAAACTGTTTTTT.